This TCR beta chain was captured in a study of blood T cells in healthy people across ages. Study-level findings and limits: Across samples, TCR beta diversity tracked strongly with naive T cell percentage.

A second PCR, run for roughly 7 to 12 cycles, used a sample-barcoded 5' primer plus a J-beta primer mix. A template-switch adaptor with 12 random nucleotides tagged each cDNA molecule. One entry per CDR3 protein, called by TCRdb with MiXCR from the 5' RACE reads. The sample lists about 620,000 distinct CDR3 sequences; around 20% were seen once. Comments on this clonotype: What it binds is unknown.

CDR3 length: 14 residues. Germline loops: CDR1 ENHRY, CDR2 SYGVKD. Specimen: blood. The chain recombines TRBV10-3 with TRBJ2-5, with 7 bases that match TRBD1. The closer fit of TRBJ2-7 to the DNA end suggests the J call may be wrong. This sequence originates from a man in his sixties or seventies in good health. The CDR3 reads CAISSTGVSYEQYF. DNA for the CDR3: TGTGCCATCAGTTCTACAGGGGTCTCCTACGAGCAGTACTTC.